This T cell receptor beta chain was captured in a study of identical twins. General study findings and limits: Possibly, invariant MAIT and iNKT cells partly confounded zero-insertion analyses. Modelling underestimated the level of out-of-frame TCR alpha sharing observed in monozygotic twins.

Carrying unique molecular identifiers, the cDNA also gained a universal primer site through template switching. Each CDR3 protein gets one entry after TCRdb re-called the 5' RACE reads with MiXCR. This table holds a few hundred thousand distinct CDR3 sequences, roughly 20% found once. The sample holds a few counts of this clonotype. Antigen: not known. Each donor (without exception) was a healthy Caucasian. The sample comprised naive T cells sorted from blood. The TCR was taken from a middle-aged man in good health.

This CDR3 reads CASSSRGGVGETQYF. CDR3 sequence (DNA): TGTGCCAGCAGCTCCCGAGGGGGGGTCGGGGAGACCCAGTACTTC. This rearrangement joins TRBV7-2 to TRBJ2-5, with a possible D match to TRBD2 (7 bases). The CDR3 runs 15 residues. The germline V and J ends were trimmed by 4 bases and 5 bases, with 17 bases remaining between them. CDR1 SGHTA and CDR2 FQGNSA come from the germline V gene.